These T cell receptor beta chains were read from a single sample in a study of blood T cell repertoires in COVID-19. Some clones are missing from TCRdb's copy, which holds only in-frame ones; the method was immunoSEQ multiplex PCR. Of 200,000 to 300,000 clones in the sample, about four fifths were seen once. What was sequenced was peripheral blood. These receptors were taken from a woman older than 75 with acute or convalescent COVID-19. Both conserved end residues are part of each CDR3. The D gene is left open where the match is weak. A clone size is listed for some rows: how often the clone was seen (once, few, many), or a class if it is expanded.

.	TRBV5-5	TRBJ1-4	15	.	CASSLAVSTNEKLFF	TGTGCCAGCAGCTTGGCAGTCTCAACTAATGAAAAACTGTTTTTT
.	TRBV6-5	TRBJ1-1	16	TRBD1	CASSLVSGQGTVEAFF	TGTGCCAGCAGTTTAGTTTCGGGACAGGGGACAGTTGAAGCTTTCTTT
.	TRBV18	TRBJ2-7	15	.	CASSPGAGVDYEQYF	TGTGCCAGCTCACCAGGGGCAGGGGTGGACTACGAGCAGTACTTC
.	TRBV5-1	TRBJ2-5	14	.	CASSAGAPGETQYF	TGCGCCAGCAGCGCAGGGGCCCCCGGGGAGACCCAGTACTTC
.	TRBV9	TRBJ1-3	15	.	CASSVDEFSGNTIYF	TGTGCCAGCAGCGTAGATGAGTTCTCTGGAAACACCATATATTTT
.	TRBV7-9	TRBJ2-2	17	.	CASSPVGGAQNTGELFF	TGTGCCAGCTCTCCCGTGGGGGGGGCGCAGAACACCGGGGAGCTGTTTTTT
.	TRBV2	TRBJ2-6	14	.	CASSVGSGANVLTF	TGTGCCAGCAGTGTCGGCTCTGGGGCCAACGTCCTGACTTTC
.	TRBV10-3	TRBJ2-7	15	TRBD2	CATKRTSGGAYEQYF	TGTGCCACGAAACGGACTAGCGGGGGGGCCTACGAGCAGTACTTC
once	TRBV7-2	TRBJ2-1	15	TRBD2	CASSARAGGHNEQFF	TGTGCCAGCAGCGCCCGGGCGGGGGGTCACAATGAGCAGTTCTTC
.	TRBV19	TRBJ1-2	13	.	CASSMGSDYGYTF	TGTGCCAGTAGTATGGGCTCTGACTATGGCTACACCTTC
.	TRBV5-1	TRBJ2-2	14	.	CASSLGQGTGELFF	TGCGCCAGCAGCTTGGGGCAGGGGACCGGGGAGCTGTTTTTT
.	TRBV28	TRBJ1-4	12	.	CASSSIAEKLFF	TGTGCCAGCAGTTCCATAGCTGAAAAACTGTTTTTT
.	TRBV5-8	TRBJ2-7	14	.	CASSSGQYFNEQYF	TGTGCCAGCAGCTCCGGACAGTATTTCAACGAGCAGTACTTC
few	TRBV28	TRBJ2-4	16	TRBD2	CASSTSWGPGRDIQYF	TGTGCCAGCAGTACCTCCTGGGGACCGGGGAGGGACATTCAGTACTTC
.	TRBV29-1	TRBJ2-7	10	.	CSVATYEQYF	TGCAGCGTCGCGACCTACGAGCAGTACTTC
.	TRBV3-1/TRBV3-2	TRBJ2-5	15	.	CASSQGASLGETQYF	TGTGCCAGCAGCCAAGGTGCTAGCCTAGGAGAGACCCAGTACTTC
.	TRBV5-1	TRBJ2-7	16	.	CASTFRAGRISYEQYF	TGCGCCAGCACCTTTCGCGCAGGAAGGATTTCATACGAGCAGTACTTC
.	TRBV5-6	TRBJ1-1	13	TRBD1	CASSFRTGTEAFF	TGTGCCAGCAGCTTCCGGACAGGCACTGAAGCTTTCTTT
.	TRBV19	TRBJ2-3	13	TRBD1	CASSAQPRTGEYF	TGTGCCAGTAGTGCACAACCCAGGACAGGGGAGTATTTT
.	TRBV15	TRBJ1-5	13	.	CATSRSSNQPQHF	TGTGCCACCAGCAGATCCAGTAATCAGCCCCAGCATTTT
.	TRBV5-1	TRBJ2-3	13	.	CASRQTGVDTQYF	TGCGCCAGCAGACAAACGGGGGTCGATACGCAGTATTTT
.	TRBV6-6	TRBJ2-7	14	.	CASSYSWIRDEQYF	TGTGCCAGCAGTTACTCATGGATCCGGGACGAGCAGTACTTC
.	TRBV19	TRBJ2-5	13	TRBD1	CASSATGGETQYF	TGTGCCAGTAGTGCGACAGGGGGAGAGACCCAGTACTTC
.	TRBV5-6	TRBJ1-5	15	.	CASSLGRGIGQPQHF	TGTGCCAGCAGCTTGGGACGGGGGATAGGGCAGCCCCAGCATTTT
.	TRBV7-2	TRBJ2-1	14	TRBD1	CASSSQGAYNEQFF	TGTGCCAGCAGCTCCCAGGGGGCCTACAATGAGCAGTTCTTC
few	TRBV19	TRBJ1-1	16	.	CASTPGRGGMNTEAFF	TGTGCCAGTACCCCGGGAAGGGGGGGGATGAACACTGAAGCTTTCTTT
.	TRBV6-2/TRBV6-3	TRBJ2-5	12	.	CASSRTAETQYF	TGTGCCAGCAGTAGGACAGCCGAGACCCAGTACTTC
.	TRBV12-2	TRBJ2-7	16	.	CASRLAPRGRGYEQYF	TGTGCAAGTCGCTTAGCGCCTAGGGGCAGGGGGTACGAGCAGTACTTC
.	TRBV28	TRBJ1-5	15	.	CASSPRLGVNQPQHF	TGTGCCAGCAGTCCTCGACTAGGGGTGAATCAGCCCCAGCATTTT
.	TRBV10-1	TRBJ1-2	13	.	CASSEFRGRGYTF	TGCGCCAGCAGTGAATTCAGGGGACGCGGCTACACCTTC
.	TRBV28	TRBJ2-5	15	.	CASSLRARGQETQYF	TGTGCCAGCAGTCTTCGAGCCAGGGGCCAAGAGACCCAGTACTTC
.	TRBV6-5	TRBJ2-4	16	TRBD1	CASSYSRQGAKNIQYF	TGTGCCAGCAGTTACTCCAGACAGGGGGCCAAAAACATTCAGTACTTC
.	TRBV18	TRBJ2-3	15	TRBD1	CASSPRQGLTDTQYF	TGTGCCAGCTCGCCCCGACAGGGGCTCACAGATACGCAGTATTTT
.	TRBV5-1	TRBJ1-5	14	.	CASSLTGINQPQHF	TGCGCCAGCAGCTTGACAGGGATCAATCAGCCCCAGCATTTT
.	TRBV28	TRBJ1-2	16	TRBD1	CASSLSGQLLSHGYTF	TGTGCCAGCAGTTTATCGGGACAGCTACTATCGCATGGCTACACCTTC
few	TRBV18	TRBJ2-3	17	TRBD2	CASSLLGLAGNTDTQYF	TGTGCCAGCTCACTCCTAGGACTAGCGGGAAACACAGATACGCAGTATTTT
few	TRBV27	TRBJ2-3	17	.	CASSWSRGGTRTDTQYF	TGTGCCAGCAGTTGGTCTAGGGGGGGCACCCGCACAGATACGCAGTATTTT
.	TRBV18	TRBJ1-2	13	TRBD1	CASSPGQGTGYTF	TGTGCCAGCTCACCAGGACAGGGGACTGGCTACACCTTC
.	TRBV24-1	TRBJ2-1	14	TRBD1	CATSDSRQGNEQFF	TGTGCCACCAGTGACTCCAGACAGGGCAATGAGCAGTTCTTC
.	TRBV3-1/TRBV3-2	TRBJ1-5	13	.	CASSQDRLQPQHF	TGTGCCAGCAGCCAAGACCGACTACAGCCCCAGCATTTT
.	TRBV18	TRBJ1-3	14	.	CASSPAQGRNTIYF	TGTGCCAGCTCACCAGCGCAGGGAAGAAACACCATATATTTT
.	TRBV30	TRBJ1-5	14	.	CAWSAPPFNQPQHF	TGTGCCTGGAGTGCCCCCCCTTTTAATCAGCCCCAGCATTTT
.	TRBV10-3	TRBJ2-1	11	.	CASGQSDEQFF	TGTGCCAGCGGACAGTCTGATGAGCAGTTCTTC
.	TRBV24-1	TRBJ1-2	12	.	CATSDSAGGYTF	TGTGCCACCAGTGATTCCGCGGGTGGCTACACCTTC
.	TRBV5-5	TRBJ2-7	15	.	CASSLQPGSSYEQYF	TGTGCCAGCAGCTTGCAACCGGGTAGCTCCTACGAGCAGTACTTC
.	TRBV11-2	TRBJ2-5	14	TRBD1	CASSFRGLGETQYF	TGTGCCAGCAGCTTCAGGGGGCTGGGGGAGACCCAGTACTTC
once	TRBV4-1	TRBJ1-1	12	.	CASSRGGIEAFF	TGCGCCAGCAGCCGGGGGGGAATAGAAGCTTTCTTT
.	TRBV5-1	TRBJ2-7	14	TRBD1	CASSLFQGVYEQYF	TGCGCCAGCAGCTTGTTTCAGGGGGTCTACGAGCAGTACTTC
.	TRBV28	TRBJ2-5	14	.	CASSLARNQETQYF	TGTGCCAGCAGTTTGGCGCGGAACCAAGAGACCCAGTACTTC
once	TRBV6-1	TRBJ2-5	16	TRBD1	CASSEAGPGGLETQYF	TGTGCCAGCAGTGAAGCGGGGCCAGGGGGCTTGGAGACCCAGTACTTC
.	TRBV5-4	TRBJ2-2	17	.	CASSSGHPIANTGELFF	TGTGCCAGCAGCTCCGGACACCCGATCGCGAACACCGGGGAGCTGTTTTTT
.	TRBV6-6	TRBJ1-5	15	.	CASSYSQGGNQPQHF	TGTGCCAGCAGTTACTCACAGGGTGGCAATCAGCCCCAGCATTTT
.	TRBV12-3/TRBV12-4	TRBJ2-3	13	.	CATGTQSTDTQYF	TGTGCTACCGGGACACAAAGCACAGATACGCAGTATTTT
.	TRBV7-6	TRBJ1-1	15	TRBD1	CASSPPEGASTEAFF	TGTGCCAGCAGCCCCCCCGAGGGGGCGAGTACTGAAGCTTTCTTT
.	TRBV3-1/TRBV3-2	TRBJ2-3	17	TRBD2	CASSQTVAGVSTDTQYF	TGTGCCAGCAGCCAAACCGTAGCGGGGGTTAGCACAGATACGCAGTATTTT